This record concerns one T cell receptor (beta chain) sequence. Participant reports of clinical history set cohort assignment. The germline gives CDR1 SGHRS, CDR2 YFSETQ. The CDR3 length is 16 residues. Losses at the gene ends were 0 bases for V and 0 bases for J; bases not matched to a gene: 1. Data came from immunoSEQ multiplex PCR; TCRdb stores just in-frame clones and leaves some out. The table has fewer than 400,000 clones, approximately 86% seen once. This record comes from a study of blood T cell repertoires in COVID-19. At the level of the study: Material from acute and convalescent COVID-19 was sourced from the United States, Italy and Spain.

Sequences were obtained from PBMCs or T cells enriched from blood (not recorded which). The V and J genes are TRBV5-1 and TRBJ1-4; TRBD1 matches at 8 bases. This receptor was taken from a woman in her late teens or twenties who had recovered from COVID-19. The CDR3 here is CASSLGQGTTNEKLFF. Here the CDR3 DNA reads TGCGCCAGCAGCTTGGGACAGGGGACAACTAATGAAAAACTGTTTTTT.